This TCR beta chain stems from a study of T cells in Graves' hyperthyroidism and ophthalmopathy. As to this clonotype: Its antigen is as yet unknown.

A lack of ophthalmopathy progression within 18 months defined stable Graves' hyperthyroidism. Among the patients, aged 18 to 65, hyperthyroidism was newly diagnosed and had lasted under 2 months. The study's findings and limits: Appearing also in blood were most of the thyroid clonotypes expanded above 0.001. Separating ophthalmopathy from stable hyperthyroidism was achieved by a 13 V-J model.

RNA transcripts were the template for amplifying TCR beta CDR3 regions. The HTBI primer set drove a first-round RT-PCR of the TCR CDR3. TCRdb reprocessed the multiplex PCR reads via MiXCR and lists one record per CDR3 protein. Of roughly 570,000 distinct CDR3 sequences listed, 46% are singletons. CDR3 length equals 14 residues. V dropped 2 bases and J dropped 7 bases, with 9 bases sitting between them. Per germline, CDR1 SGHVT and CDR2 SQSDAQ. The sequencing input was peripheral blood or thyroid tissue (not recorded which). This receptor was taken from a woman younger than 35 with Graves' hyperthyroidism. The chain carries TRBV7-4 and TRBJ1-6; D is possibly TRBD1 (5 bases). The DNA for the CDR3 is TGTGCCAGCAGCTTACAGGGCGTCAATTCACCCCTCCACTTT. Protein: CASSLQGVNSPLHF.